This record covers a single T cell receptor (beta chain). The antigen is not known. The data were taken from a study of beta chain features in type 1 diabetes. The CDR3 is 12 residues long. Germline lookup yields CDR1 MDHEN and CDR2 SYDVKM. Trimming stripped 6 bases from V and 4 bases from J, with 8 bases between. Regarding the study as a whole: For patients, the naive, central memory and Treg TCRB repertoires appeared more alike than for healthy donors. People with Type 1 diabetes carried modestly yet significantly shorter TCRB CDR3s in all four CD4+ subsets. VDJ junctions from type 1 diabetes patients carried fewer insertions and larger deletions.

The study reverse transcribed the entire isolated RNA, so it sequenced expressed TCRB transcripts. Profiling relied on immunoSEQ multiplex PCR, and the TCRdb table lists in-frame clones only, not all of them. The data contain 50,000 to 65,000 clones, roughly 41% of them seen just once; the ten biggest clones take up 1.4%. The receptor's source is a man younger than 45 with type 1 diabetes. The V gene is TRBV28, the J gene TRBJ2-3; D is unclear. The sample taken for sequencing was Tregs from blood. Here the CDR3 DNA reads TGTGCCAGCAGATCCCCAGCAGATACGCAGTATTTT. This encodes CASRSPADTQYF.